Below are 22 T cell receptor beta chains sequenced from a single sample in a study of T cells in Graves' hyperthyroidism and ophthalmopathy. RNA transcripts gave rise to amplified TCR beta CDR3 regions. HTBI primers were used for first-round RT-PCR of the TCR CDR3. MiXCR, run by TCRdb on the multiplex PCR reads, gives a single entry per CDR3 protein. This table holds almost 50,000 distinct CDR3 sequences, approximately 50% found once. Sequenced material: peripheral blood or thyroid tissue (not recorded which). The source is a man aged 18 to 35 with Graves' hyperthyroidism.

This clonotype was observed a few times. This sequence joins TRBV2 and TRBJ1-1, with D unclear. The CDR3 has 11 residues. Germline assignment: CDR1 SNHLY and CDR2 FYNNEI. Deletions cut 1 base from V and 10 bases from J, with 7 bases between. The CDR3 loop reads CASSEGPPAFF. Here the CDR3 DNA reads TGTGCCAGCAGTGAAGGGCCCCCAGCTTTCTTT. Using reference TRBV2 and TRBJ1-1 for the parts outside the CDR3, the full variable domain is EPEVTQTPSHQVTQMGQEVILRCVPISNHLYFYWYRQILGQKVEFLVSFYNNEISEKSEIFDDQFSVERPDGSNFTLKIRSTKLEDSAMYFCASSEGPPAFFGQGTRLTVV.

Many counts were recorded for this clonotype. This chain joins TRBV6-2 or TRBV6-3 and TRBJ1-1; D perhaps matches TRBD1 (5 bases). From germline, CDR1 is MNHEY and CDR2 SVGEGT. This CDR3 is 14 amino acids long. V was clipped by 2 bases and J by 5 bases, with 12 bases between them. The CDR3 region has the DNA TGTGCCAGCAGTTACCAGGGAATTGGGACTGAAGCTTTCTTT. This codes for CASSYQGIGTEAFF.

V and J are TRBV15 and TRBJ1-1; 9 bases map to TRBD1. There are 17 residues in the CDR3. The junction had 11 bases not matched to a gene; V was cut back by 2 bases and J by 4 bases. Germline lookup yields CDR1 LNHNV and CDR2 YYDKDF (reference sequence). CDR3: CATSRIRDRVVATEAFF. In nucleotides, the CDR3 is TGTGCCACCAGCAGAATCCGGGACAGGGTCGTAGCCACTGAAGCTTTCTTT. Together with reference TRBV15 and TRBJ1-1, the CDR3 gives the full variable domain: DAMVIQNPRYQVTQFGKPVTLSCSQTLNHNVMYWYQQKSSQAPKLLFHYYDKDFNNEADTPDNFQSRRPNTSFCFLDIRSPGLGDTAMYLCATSRIRDRVVATEAFFGQGTRLTVV.

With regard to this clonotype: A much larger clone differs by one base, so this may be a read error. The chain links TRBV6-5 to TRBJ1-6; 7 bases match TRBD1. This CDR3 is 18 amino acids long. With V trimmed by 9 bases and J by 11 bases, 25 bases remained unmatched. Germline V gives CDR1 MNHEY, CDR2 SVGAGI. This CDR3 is CASGEDRPDRPYSPPLHF. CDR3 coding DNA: TGTGCCAGTGGGGAGGACAGGCCGGATCGGCCCTATAGTCCACCCCTCCACTTT.

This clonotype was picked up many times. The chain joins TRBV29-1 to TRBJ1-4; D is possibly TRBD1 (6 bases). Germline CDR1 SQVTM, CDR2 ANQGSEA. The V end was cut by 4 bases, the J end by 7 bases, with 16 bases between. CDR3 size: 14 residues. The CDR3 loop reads CSVAGGAFGEKLFF. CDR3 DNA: TGCAGCGTTGCCGGGGGCGCCTTTGGTGAAAAACTGTTTTTT.

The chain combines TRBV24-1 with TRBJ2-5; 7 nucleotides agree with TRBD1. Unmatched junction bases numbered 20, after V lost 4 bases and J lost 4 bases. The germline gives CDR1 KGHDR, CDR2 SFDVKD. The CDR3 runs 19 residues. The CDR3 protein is CATSDRRQGKTLKRETQYF. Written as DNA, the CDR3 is TGTGCCACCAGTGACCGAAGACAGGGAAAGACATTAAAAAGAGAGACCCAGTACTTC.

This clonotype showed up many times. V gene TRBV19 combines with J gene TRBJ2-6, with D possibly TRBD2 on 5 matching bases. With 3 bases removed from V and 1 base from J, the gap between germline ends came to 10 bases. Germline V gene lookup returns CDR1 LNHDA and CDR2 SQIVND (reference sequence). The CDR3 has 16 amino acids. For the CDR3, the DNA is TGTGCCAGTAGTATTTCCGCGGGTTCTGGGGCCAACGTCCTGACTTTC. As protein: CASSISAGSGANVLTF.

DNA for the CDR3: TGCAGTGCTAGACGGGACAGGGTGATCTATGGCTACACCTTC. Translation gives CSARRDRVIYGYTF. V and J are TRBV20-1 and TRBJ1-2; TRBD1 matches 9 bases. The CDR3 runs to 14 residues. Germline CDR1 is DFQATT and CDR2 is SNEGSKA (reference sequence). The junction had 5 bases not matched to a gene; V was cut back by 2 bases and J by 4 bases.

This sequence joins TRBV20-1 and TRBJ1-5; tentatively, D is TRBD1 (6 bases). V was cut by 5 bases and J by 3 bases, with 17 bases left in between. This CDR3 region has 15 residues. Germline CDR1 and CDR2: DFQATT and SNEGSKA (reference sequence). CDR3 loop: CSASRGRRNNQPQHF. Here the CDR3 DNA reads TGCAGTGCTTCTCGGGGGCGCCGTAACAATCAGCCCCAGCATTTT.

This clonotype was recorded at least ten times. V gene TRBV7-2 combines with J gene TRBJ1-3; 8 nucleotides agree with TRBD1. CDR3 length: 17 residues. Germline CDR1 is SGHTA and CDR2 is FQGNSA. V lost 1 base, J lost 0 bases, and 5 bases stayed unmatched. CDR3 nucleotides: TGTGCCAGCAGCTTAGTTGGGACAGGTTTCTCTGGAAACACCATATATTTT. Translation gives CASSLVGTGFSGNTIYF. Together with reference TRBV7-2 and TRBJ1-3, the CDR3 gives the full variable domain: GAGVSQSPSNKVTEKGKDVELRCDPISGHTALYWYRQSLGQGLEFLIYFQGNSAPDKSGLPSDRFSAERTGGSVSTLTIQRTQQEDSAVYLCASSLVGTGFSGNTIYFGEGSWLTVV.

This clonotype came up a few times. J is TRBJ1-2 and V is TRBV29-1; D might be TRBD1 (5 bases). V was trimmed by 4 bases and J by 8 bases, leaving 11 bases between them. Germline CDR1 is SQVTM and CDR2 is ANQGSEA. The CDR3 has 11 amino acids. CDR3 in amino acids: CSVVGGWGYTF. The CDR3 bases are TGCAGCGTTGTGGGGGGTTGGGGCTACACCTTC. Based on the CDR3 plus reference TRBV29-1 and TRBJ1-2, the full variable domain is SAVISQKPSRDICQRGTSLTIQCQVDSQVTMMFWYRQQPGQSLTLIATANQGSEATYESGFVIDKFPISRPNLTFSTLTVSNMSPEDSSIYLCSVVGGWGYTFGSGTRLTVV.

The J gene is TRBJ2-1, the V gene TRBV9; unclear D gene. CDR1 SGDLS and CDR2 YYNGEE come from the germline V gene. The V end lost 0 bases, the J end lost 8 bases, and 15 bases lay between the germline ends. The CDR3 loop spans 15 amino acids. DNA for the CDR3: TGTGCCAGCAGCGTAGGCCCTGGGCTACTTTATGAGCAGTTCTTC. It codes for CASSVGPGLLYEQFF. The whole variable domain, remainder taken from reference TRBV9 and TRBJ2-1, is DSGVTQTPKHLITATGQRVTLRCSPRSGDLSVYWYQQSLDQGLQFLIQYYNGEERAKGNILERFSAQQFPDLHSELNLSSLELGDSALYFCASSVGPGLLYEQFFGPGTRLTVL.

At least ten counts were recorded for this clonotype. CDR3: CATSIDRVGNQPQHF. The CDR3 DNA sequence: TGTGCCACCAGCATCGACAGGGTGGGCAATCAGCCCCAGCATTTT. The chain is built from TRBV15 and TRBJ1-5, with 7 bases lining up with TRBD1. V lost 4 bases and J lost 2; bases outside the gene matches: 5. This CDR3 has 15 amino acids. Germline lookup yields CDR1 LNHNV and CDR2 YYDKDF (reference sequence). Combining the CDR3 with reference TRBV15 and TRBJ1-5 gives the whole variable domain DAMVIQNPRYQVTQFGKPVTLSCSQTLNHNVMYWYQQKSSQAPKLLFHYYDKDFNNEADTPDNFQSRRPNTSFCFLDIRSPGLGDTAMYLCATSIDRVGNQPQHFGDGTRLSIL.

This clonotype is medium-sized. The CDR3 sequence is CASRAGGSSDTQYF. The CDR3 nucleotides read TGTGCCAGCCGAGCGGGGGGTTCTTCAGATACGCAGTATTTT. The chain uses TRBV11-2 and TRBJ2-3, with 9 nucleotides matching TRBD2. This CDR3 is built from 14 residues. Germline CDR1 SGHAT, CDR2 FQNNGV. Trimming removed 8 bases from V and 4 bases from J; junction bases left unmatched: 7.

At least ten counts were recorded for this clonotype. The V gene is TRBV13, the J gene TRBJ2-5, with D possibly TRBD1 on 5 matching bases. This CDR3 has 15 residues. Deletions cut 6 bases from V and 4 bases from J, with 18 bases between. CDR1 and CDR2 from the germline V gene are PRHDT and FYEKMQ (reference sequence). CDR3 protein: CASSSWGRWRETQYF. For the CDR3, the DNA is TGTGCCAGCAGTTCCTGGGGCAGGTGGAGAGAGACCCAGTACTTC.

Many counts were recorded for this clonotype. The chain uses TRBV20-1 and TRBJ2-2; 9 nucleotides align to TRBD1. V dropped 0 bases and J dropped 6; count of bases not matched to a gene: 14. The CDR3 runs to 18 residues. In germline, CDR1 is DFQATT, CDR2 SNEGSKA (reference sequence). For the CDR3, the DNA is TGCAGTGCTAGAGATCTGGACAGGGGTTTCCTTGGGGCCGGGGAGCTGTTTTTT. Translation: CSARDLDRGFLGAGELFF.

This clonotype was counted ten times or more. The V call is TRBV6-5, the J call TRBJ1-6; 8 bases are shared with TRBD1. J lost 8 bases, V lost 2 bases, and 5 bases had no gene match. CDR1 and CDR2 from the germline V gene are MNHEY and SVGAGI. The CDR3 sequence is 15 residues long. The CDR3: CASSYTTGEDSPLHF. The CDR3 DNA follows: TGTGCCAGCAGTTACACGACAGGGGAGGATTCACCCCTCCACTTT.

The CDR3 sequence is CASSPETRETQYF. The CDR3 coding sequence is TGTGCCAGCAGTCCCGAGACGCGAGAGACCCAGTACTTC. V usage is TRBV2 and J usage is TRBJ2-5; the D is unclear. This CDR3 is 13 amino acids long. Trimming removed 5 bases from V and 4 bases from J, with 11 bases in between. CDR1 is SNHLY, CDR2 FYNNEI, per germline.

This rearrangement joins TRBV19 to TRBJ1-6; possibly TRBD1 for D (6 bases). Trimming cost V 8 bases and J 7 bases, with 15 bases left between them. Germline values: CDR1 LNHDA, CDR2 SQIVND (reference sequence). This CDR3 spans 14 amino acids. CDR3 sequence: CASASRGRNSPLHF. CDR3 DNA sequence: TGTGCCAGTGCTTCCAGGGGAAGGAATTCACCCCTCCACTTT.

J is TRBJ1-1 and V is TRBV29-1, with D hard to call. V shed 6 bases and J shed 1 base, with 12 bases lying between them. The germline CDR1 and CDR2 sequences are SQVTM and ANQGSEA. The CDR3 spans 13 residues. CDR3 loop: CSVTDIQNTEAFF. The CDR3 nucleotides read TGCAGCGTGACCGACATTCAGAACACTGAAGCTTTCTTT.

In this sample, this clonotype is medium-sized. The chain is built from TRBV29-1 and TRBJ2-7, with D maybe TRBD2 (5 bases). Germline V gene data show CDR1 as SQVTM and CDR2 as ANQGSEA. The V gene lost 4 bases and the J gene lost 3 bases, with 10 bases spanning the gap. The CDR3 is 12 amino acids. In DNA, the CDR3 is TGCAGCGTTGCCCGCGAGGGCTACGAGCAGTACTTC. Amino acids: CSVAREGYEQYF.

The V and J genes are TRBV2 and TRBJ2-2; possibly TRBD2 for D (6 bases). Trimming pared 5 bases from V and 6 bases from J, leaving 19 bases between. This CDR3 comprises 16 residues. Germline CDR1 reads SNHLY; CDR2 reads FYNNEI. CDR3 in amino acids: CASSSSSALWAGELFF. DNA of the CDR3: TGTGCCAGCAGTTCCTCTAGCGCTCTATGGGCCGGGGAGCTGTTTTTT.